This passage covers 23 T cell receptor beta chains from one sample sequenced in a study of blood T cell repertoires in COVID-19. Profiled with immunoSEQ multiplex PCR; TCRdb holds only in-frame clones, not every one. The data contain 450,000 to 500,000 clones, around 90% of them singletons. Sequenced sample: PBMCs or T cells enriched from blood (not recorded which). Receptors were obtained from a woman under 30 who had recovered from COVID-19.

The V gene is TRBV11-2, the J gene TRBJ2-1; 7 bases are shared with TRBD1. V trimming: 1 base; J trimming: 9 bases; junction bases outside the gene matches: 3. This CDR3 contains 13 residues. Germline CDR1 reads SGHAT; CDR2 reads FQNNGV. CDR3 sequence (DNA): TGTGCCAGCAGCTTAGCAACAGGGGTTGAGCAGTTCTTC. Residues: CASSLATGVEQFF.

This chain joins TRBV5-8 and TRBJ2-7; D is possibly TRBD2 (7 bases). The CDR3 consists of 14 residues. V was pared by 2 bases and J by 0 bases, with 9 bases between. In germline, CDR1 is SGHTS, CDR2 YDEGEE. CDR3 sequence reads: CASSLGGVSYEQYF. The DNA for the CDR3 is TGTGCCAGCAGCTTAGGGGGGGTCTCCTACGAGCAGTACTTC.

The count of this clone is one. The chain joins TRBV2 to TRBJ2-3, with D perhaps matching TRBD2 (5 bases). Germline V lookup: CDR1 SNHLY, CDR2 FYNNEI. This CDR3 contains 14 residues. The V gene lost 7 bases and the J gene lost 1 base, with 12 bases spanning the gap. CDR3 coding DNA: TGTGCCAGCATTGGAGGCTTGGGCACAGATACGCAGTATTTT. Protein: CASIGGLGTDTQYF.

This chain connects TRBV5-6 to TRBJ1-6, with D possibly being TRBD1 (5 bases). Germline V gives CDR1 SGHDT, CDR2 YYEEEE. This CDR3 is built from 13 residues. The V gene lost 4 bases and the J gene lost 13 bases, with 15 bases spanning the gap. CDR3 region: CASSLGRGSPLHF. The CDR3 DNA is TGTGCCAGCAGCCTGGGAAGGGGCAGCCCCCTCCACTTT. Together with reference TRBV5-6 and TRBJ1-6, the CDR3 gives the full variable domain: DAGVTQSPTHLIKTRGQQVTLRCSPKSGHDTVSWYQQALGQGPQFIFQYYEEEERQRGNFPDRFSGHQFPNYSSELNVNALLLGDSALYLCASSLGRGSPLHFGNGTRLTVT.

The V call is TRBV7-8, the J call TRBJ2-7; tentatively, D is TRBD2 (7 bases). This CDR3 is built from 17 residues. The germline CDR1 and CDR2 sequences are SGHVS and FQNEAQ. V was clipped by 3 bases and J by 0 bases, with 18 bases between them. CDR3: CASSFRGGTLSSYEQYF. CDR3 nucleotide sequence: TGTGCCAGCAGCTTTAGGGGGGGGACACTGAGCTCCTACGAGCAGTACTTC. Full variable domain (missing parts from reference TRBV7-8 and TRBJ2-7): GAGVSQSPRYKVAKRGQDVALRCDPISGHVSLFWYQQALGQGPEFLTYFQNEAQLDKSGLPSDRFFAERPEGSVSTLKIQRTQQEDSAVYLCASSFRGGTLSSYEQYFGPGTRLTVT.

The chain is built from TRBV19 and TRBJ2-7, with D perhaps matching TRBD1 (6 bases). V lost 5 bases, J lost 7 bases, and 15 bases lay in between. CDR1 and CDR2 from the germline V gene are LNHDA and SQIVND (reference sequence). This CDR3 has 13 amino acids. The DNA of the CDR3 is TGTGCCAGTAGTGTAACGACACAGGGAGAGCAGTACTTC. Translated, it gives CASSVTTQGEQYF.

The count of this clone is one. This chain connects TRBV3-1 (or the pseudogene TRBV3-2) to TRBJ2-3; TRBD2 matches 7 bases. Germline loops: CDR1 LGHDT, CDR2 YNNKEL (reference sequence). The CDR3 has 17 residues. Unmatched junction bases numbered 13, after V lost 5 bases and J lost 2 bases. The CDR3 here is CASSSTSAGDLTDTQYF. Written as DNA, the CDR3 is TGTGCCAGCAGCTCAACTTCTGCGGGGGACCTCACAGATACGCAGTATTTT.

J is TRBJ1-6 and V is TRBV28; TRBD1 matches 7 bases. The CDR3 covers 16 residues. CDR1 is MDHEN, CDR2 SYDVKM, per germline. V shed 5 bases, J shed 8 bases, and the junction held 12 bases outside the gene matches. The CDR3 sequence is CASSLQTGSDYSPLHF. The CDR3 bases are TGTGCCAGCAGTCTCCAGACAGGGTCGGACTATTCACCCCTCCACTTT.

The genes are TRBV2 and TRBJ2-2, with D possibly TRBD2 on 5 matching bases. The CDR3 runs to 13 residues. Germline V lookup: CDR1 SNHLY, CDR2 FYNNEI. The ends were cut back, 10 bases at V and 0 bases at J, with 9 bases in the middle. The CDR3 reads CAKRGPNTGELFF. For the CDR3, the DNA is TGTGCCAAGAGAGGGCCGAACACCGGGGAGCTGTTTTTT.

The V and J genes are TRBV7-2 and TRBJ2-5; TRBD2 agrees at 7 bases. The V segment lost 5 bases and the J segment 6 bases; nucleotides outside the gene matches: 9. Germline V gives CDR1 SGHTA, CDR2 FQGNSA. There are 14 residues in the CDR3. Here the CDR3 reads CASSGGGSSQTQYF. CDR3 DNA sequence: TGTGCCAGCAGCGGGGGAGGGTCTTCGCAGACCCAGTACTTC.

This clone was counted between two and nine times. The gene calls are TRBV2 and TRBJ1-2, with a tentative D call TRBD1 (5 bases). The length of the CDR3 is 13 residues. V lost 4 bases to trimming and J lost 7 bases, with 13 bases between them. CDR1 and CDR2 from the germline V gene are SNHLY and FYNNEI. CDR3 protein: CASSAVGVLGYTF. The CDR3 DNA sequence: TGTGCCAGCAGTGCGGTAGGGGTTCTTGGCTACACCTTC.

The chain combines TRBV4-2 with TRBJ2-1; D is possibly TRBD2 (5 bases). Germline CDR1 and CDR2: LGHNA and YNFKEQ. CDR3 size: 13 residues. Deletions cut 4 bases from V and 6 bases from J, with 10 bases between. The CDR3 spells CASSRGEGNEQFF. The CDR3 nucleotides read TGTGCCAGCAGCCGCGGCGAGGGCAATGAGCAGTTCTTC.

CDR3 DNA: TGTGCCAGCAGCTCTATATCCGGGACAGCCTATGGCTACACCTTC. Amino acids: CASSSISGTAYGYTF. The V and J genes are TRBV5-5 and TRBJ1-2, with TRBD1 matching over 7 bases. With V trimmed by 3 bases and J by 4 bases, 9 bases remained unmatched. The CDR3 totals 15 residues. Germline V gives CDR1 SGHKS, CDR2 YYEKEE (reference sequence).

This chain joins TRBV5-4 and TRBJ2-7, with a tentative D call TRBD1 (5 bases). CDR3 length: 12 amino acids. From germline, CDR1 is SGHNT and CDR2 YYREEE (reference sequence). V was cut by 1 base and J by 6 bases, with 8 bases left in between. The CDR3 sequence: CASSLQGGEQYF. Here the CDR3 DNA reads TGTGCCAGCAGCTTGCAGGGTGGCGAGCAGTACTTC. Together with reference TRBV5-4 and TRBJ2-7, the CDR3 gives the full variable domain: ETGVTQSPTHLIKTRGQQVTLRCSSQSGHNTVSWYQQALGQGPQFIFQYYREEENGRGNFPPRFSGLQFPNYSSELNVNALELDDSALYLCASSLQGGEQYFGPGTRLTVT.

This clone has only a few counts. The V call is TRBV25-1, the J call TRBJ1-1, with D possibly TRBD1 on 5 matching bases. With 3 bases removed from V and 11 bases from J, the gap between germline ends came to 22 bases. Germline CDR1 and CDR2: MGHDK and SYGVNS. The CDR3 sequence is 15 residues long. The chain's CDR3 is CASSDTFQDRYEAFF. The DNA for the CDR3 is TGTGCCAGCAGTGACACCTTCCAAGACAGATACGAGGCTTTCTTT.

The chain joins TRBV19 to TRBJ1-1; 7 bases match TRBD1. V lost 8 bases and J lost 0; bases outside the gene matches: 6. This CDR3 region has 14 residues. Germline V lookup: CDR1 LNHDA, CDR2 SQIVND (reference sequence). The CDR3 DNA reads TGTGCCAGTCTGAGACAGGGTTTGAACACTGAAGCTTTCTTT. Its protein product is CASLRQGLNTEAFF.

This chain links TRBV12-3 or TRBV12-4 with TRBJ1-2, with TRBD1 matching over 7 bases. This CDR3 has 12 amino acids. Trimming cost V 6 bases and J 6 bases; bases outside gene matches: 4. CDR3 DNA sequence: TGTGCCAGCAGCCGAGGGGGCGATGGCTACACCTTC. This sequence encodes CASSRGGDGYTF.

The chain combines TRBV10-3 with TRBJ1-5; 9 positions agree with TRBD1. This CDR3 spans 13 amino acids. CDR1 and CDR2 from the germline V gene are ENHRY and SYGVKD. With 10 bases clipped from V and 6 bases from J, the junction kept 7 bases outside the gene matches. The CDR3 DNA reads TGTGCCAGCTTGGGACAGGGAGGTCAGCCCCAGCATTTT. Its protein product is CASLGQGGQPQHF.

The rearrangement uses TRBV7-9 and TRBJ2-5; no definite D call. V gave up 1 base and J gave up 2 bases, with 11 bases separating them. The CDR3 is made up of 15 amino acids. Germline V gene sequence: CDR1 SEHNR, CDR2 FQNEAQ (reference sequence). The CDR3 DNA sequence: TGTGCCAGCAGCTTAGATCAGGTTAGACAAGAGACCCAGTACTTC. This sequence encodes CASSLDQVRQETQYF.

The CDR3 sequence is CSVETPNRALGGYTF. In DNA form, the CDR3 reads TGCAGCGTTGAAACTCCAAACAGGGCTCTAGGTGGCTACACCTTC. The V call is TRBV29-1, the J call TRBJ1-2, with a tentative D call TRBD1 (6 bases). Trimming took 2 bases from V and 7 from J, leaving 20 bases between them. This CDR3 region has 15 residues. Germline CDR1 SQVTM, CDR2 ANQGSEA.

This chain links TRBV11-3 with TRBJ2-2; D ambiguous. CDR3 length equals 13 residues. Trimming stripped 0 bases from V and 6 bases from J, with 5 bases between. Germline assignment: CDR1 SGHNT and CDR2 YENEEA. CDR3 sequence reads: CASSLDIPGELFF. The DNA of the CDR3 is TGTGCCAGCAGCTTAGATATCCCCGGGGAGCTGTTTTTT. The entire variable domain, with the rest obtained from reference TRBV11-3 and TRBJ2-2, is as follows: EAGVVQSPRYKIIEKKQPVAFWCNPISGHNTLYWYLQNLGQGPELLIRYENEEAVDDSQLPKDRFSAERLKGVDSTLKIQPAELGDSAVYLCASSLDIPGELFFGEGSRLTVL.

The V gene is TRBV30, the J gene TRBJ1-2; D possibly corresponds to TRBD1 (5 bases). This CDR3 region has 11 residues. The germline gives CDR1 GTSNPN, CDR2 SVGIG (reference sequence). CDR3 nucleotides: TGTCGGACATGCGCTAACTATGGCTACACCTTC. It translates to CRTCANYGYTF.

The chain uses TRBV6-5 and TRBJ1-2; TRBD1 is a possible D gene (6 bases). V was cut by 7 bases and J by 6 bases, with 15 bases left in between. The CDR3 runs to 13 residues. From germline, CDR1 is MNHEY and CDR2 SVGAGI. The CDR3 reads CASTLQGEHGYTF. The CDR3, as DNA: TGTGCCAGCACTTTACAGGGAGAACATGGCTACACCTTC.